The 8 T cell receptor beta chains presented below share a single source sample, sequenced in a study of T cell responses to AZD1222 COVID-19 vaccine. Assay: immunoSEQ multiplex PCR; the TCRdb copy retains only in-frame clones and omits some. The data contain 150,000 to 250,000 clones, about 89% of them singletons. The sequences come from peripheral blood, collected 28 days after the second AZD1222 dose. The receptor set was obtained from an adult who received the AZD1222 COVID-19 vaccine.

This chain uses TRBV24-1 with TRBJ2-5, with D possibly TRBD1 on 8 matching bases. Trimming removed 4 bases from V and 4 bases from J, with 15 bases in between. CDR1 KGHDR and CDR2 SFDVKD come from the germline V gene. This CDR3 has 15 amino acids. The DNA for the CDR3 is TGTGCCACCAGTGACCCGACAGGGGAGGGAGAGACCCAGTACTTC. The encoded protein is CATSDPTGEGETQYF.

CDR3 DNA: TGTGCCAGCGGGGGACACTATGAGCAGTTCTTC. Translated: CASGGHYEQFF. The V and J genes are TRBV6-5 and TRBJ2-1; D perhaps matches TRBD1 (6 bases). Per the germline V gene, CDR1 is MNHEY and CDR2 is SVGAGI. The CDR3 contains 11 residues. The V and J ends lost 8 bases and 8 bases respectively, with 10 bases between them.

CDR3 residues: CASGPSGSVDTQYF. The CDR3 coding sequence is TGTGCCAGCGGCCCTAGCGGGAGTGTAGATACGCAGTATTTT. The V and J genes are TRBV11-3 and TRBJ2-3; 10 nucleotides agree with TRBD2. The CDR3 sequence is 14 residues long. CDR1 SGHNT and CDR2 YENEEA come from the germline V gene. The V segment lost 8 bases and the J segment 5 bases; nucleotides outside the gene matches: 7.

V gene TRBV7-2 combines with J gene TRBJ2-1; 7 bases are a match to TRBD2. The CDR3 is 13 residues long. The J segment lost 7 bases and the V segment lost 4 bases, leaving 4 bases of the junction unmatched. The germline V gene has CDR1 SGHTA and CDR2 FQGNSA. The CDR3 coding sequence is TGTGCCAGCAGCTCAGTTAGCGGGAATGAGCAGTTCTTC. Its translation: CASSSVSGNEQFF.

This clone was found a few times. The genes are TRBV7-8 and TRBJ1-1, with D possibly matching TRBD1 (5 bases). V dropped 1 base and J dropped 4 bases, with 13 bases sitting between them. The germline V gene encodes CDR1 SGHVS and CDR2 FQNEAQ. The CDR3 is made up of 15 amino acids. This CDR3 is CASSLVPGMATEAFF. CDR3 nucleotides: TGTGCCAGCAGCTTAGTGCCAGGGATGGCCACTGAAGCTTTCTTT.

V usage is TRBV12-3 or TRBV12-4 and J usage is TRBJ1-5, with D unresolved. This CDR3 region has 12 residues. V was trimmed by 11 bases and J by 2 bases, leaving 10 bases between them. CDR3: CASQVGNQPQHF. The CDR3 coding sequence is TGTGCCTCCCAAGTAGGCAATCAGCCCCAGCATTTT.

The J gene is TRBJ2-7, the V gene TRBV5-6, with a tentative D call TRBD2 (6 bases). Trimming removed 0 bases from V and 0 bases from J, with 13 bases in between. The CDR3 consists of 16 residues. The V gene's germline CDR1 is SGHDT and CDR2 YYEEEE. Here the CDR3 DNA reads TGTGCCAGCAGCTTGGGGAGGGGCCTGAGCTCCTACGAGCAGTACTTC. It encodes CASSLGRGLSSYEQYF. The complete variable domain, with remaining parts taken from reference TRBV5-6 and TRBJ2-7, reads DAGVTQSPTHLIKTRGQQVTLRCSPKSGHDTVSWYQQALGQGPQFIFQYYEEEERQRGNFPDRFSGHQFPNYSSELNVNALLLGDSALYLCASSLGRGLSSYEQYFGPGTRLTVT.

V gene TRBV27 combines with J gene TRBJ2-1, with 10 bases fitting TRBD2. Germline trimming cut 5 bases from V and 7 bases from J; bases unmatched to any gene: 20. Per the germline V gene, CDR1 is MNHEY and CDR2 is SMNVEV (reference sequence). The CDR3 loop spans 19 amino acids. The CDR3 bases are TGTGCCAGCAGTACCGCACGATCAGGACTAGCGGAGGGGGGAAATGAGCAGTTCTTC. Translated, it gives CASSTARSGLAEGGNEQFF.